The clone carrying this T cell receptor beta chain was detected a few times. This sample was included in a study of blood T cell repertoires in COVID-19. Authors' analysis steps: Amplification with reference gene primers provided the estimates of nucleated cell counts. Data came from immunoSEQ multiplex PCR; TCRdb stores just in-frame clones and leaves some out. The V and J calls and the clone size are those of that table, but D and trimming were determined from the DNA. The table lists a few hundred thousand clones, 70% to 90% of them singletons. V dropped 5 bases and J dropped 3; count of bases not matched to a gene: 16. Germline CDR1 SGHTA, CDR2 FQGNSA. There are 18 residues in the CDR3.

The receptor comes from a woman aged 80 or older with acute or convalescent COVID-19. Source material: peripheral blood. This sequence joins TRBV7-2 and TRBJ2-5; 9 bases line up with TRBD1. This CDR3 reads CASSAREGTGKGKETQYF. CDR3 nucleotide sequence: TGTGCCAGCAGCGCTAGGGAGGGGACAGGGAAGGGGAAAGAGACCCAGTACTTC.